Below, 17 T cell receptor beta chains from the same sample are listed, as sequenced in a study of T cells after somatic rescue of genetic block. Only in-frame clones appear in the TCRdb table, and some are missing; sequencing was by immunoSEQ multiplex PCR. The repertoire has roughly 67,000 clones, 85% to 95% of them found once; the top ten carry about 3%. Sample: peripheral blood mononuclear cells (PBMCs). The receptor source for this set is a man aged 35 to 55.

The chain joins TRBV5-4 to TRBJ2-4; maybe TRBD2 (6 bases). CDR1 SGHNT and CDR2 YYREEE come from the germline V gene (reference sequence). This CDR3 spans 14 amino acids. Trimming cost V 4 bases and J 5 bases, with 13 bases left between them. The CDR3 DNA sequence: TGTGCCAGCAGCGGGGAGGACCCCGAAAACATTCAGTACTTC. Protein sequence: CASSGEDPENIQYF.

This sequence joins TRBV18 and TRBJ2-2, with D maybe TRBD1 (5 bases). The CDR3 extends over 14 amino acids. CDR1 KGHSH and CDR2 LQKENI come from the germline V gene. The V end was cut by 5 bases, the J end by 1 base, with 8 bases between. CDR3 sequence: CASSSTENTGELFF. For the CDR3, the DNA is TGTGCCAGCTCATCGACAGAGAACACCGGGGAGCTGTTTTTT.

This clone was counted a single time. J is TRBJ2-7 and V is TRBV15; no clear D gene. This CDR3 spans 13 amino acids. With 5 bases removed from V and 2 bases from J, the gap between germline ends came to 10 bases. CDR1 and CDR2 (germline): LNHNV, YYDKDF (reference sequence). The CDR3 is CATSSDGAYEQYF. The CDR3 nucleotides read TGTGCCACCAGCTCCGATGGGGCCTACGAGCAGTACTTC.

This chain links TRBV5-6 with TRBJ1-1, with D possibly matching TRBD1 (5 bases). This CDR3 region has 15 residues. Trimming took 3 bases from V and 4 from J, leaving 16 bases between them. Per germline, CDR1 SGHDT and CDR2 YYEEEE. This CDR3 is CASSSQRRGGTEAFF. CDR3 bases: TGTGCCAGCAGCTCTCAGAGAAGGGGAGGCACTGAAGCTTTCTTT.

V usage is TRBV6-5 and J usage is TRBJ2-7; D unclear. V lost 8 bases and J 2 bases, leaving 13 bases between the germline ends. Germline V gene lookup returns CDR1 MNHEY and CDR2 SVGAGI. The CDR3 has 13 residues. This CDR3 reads CASRLVSPYEQYF. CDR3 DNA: TGTGCCAGCCGTCTTGTTAGCCCCTACGAGCAGTACTTC.

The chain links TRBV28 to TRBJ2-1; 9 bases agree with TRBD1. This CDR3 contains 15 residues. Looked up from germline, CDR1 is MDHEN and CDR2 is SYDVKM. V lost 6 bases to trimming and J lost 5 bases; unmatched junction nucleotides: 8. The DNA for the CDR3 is TGTGCCAGCAGCCGACCCGGGACAGGGAACAATGAGCAGTTCTTC. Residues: CASSRPGTGNNEQFF.

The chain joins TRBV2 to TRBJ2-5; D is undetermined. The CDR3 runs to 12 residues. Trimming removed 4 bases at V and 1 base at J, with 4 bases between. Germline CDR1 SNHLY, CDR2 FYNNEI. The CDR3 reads CASSVLQETQYF. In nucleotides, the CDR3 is TGTGCCAGCAGTGTACTCCAAGAGACCCAGTACTTC.

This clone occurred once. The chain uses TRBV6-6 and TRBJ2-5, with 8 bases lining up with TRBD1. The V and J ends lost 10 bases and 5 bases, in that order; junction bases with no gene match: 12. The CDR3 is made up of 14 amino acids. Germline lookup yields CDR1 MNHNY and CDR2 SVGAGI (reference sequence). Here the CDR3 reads CATRGQGMIETQYF. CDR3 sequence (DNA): TGTGCCACCCGAGGACAGGGAATGATCGAGACCCAGTACTTC.

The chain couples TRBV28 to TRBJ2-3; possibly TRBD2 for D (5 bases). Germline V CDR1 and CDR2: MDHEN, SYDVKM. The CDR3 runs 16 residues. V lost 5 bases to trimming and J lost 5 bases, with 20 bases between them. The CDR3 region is CASSGEREFIRDTQYF. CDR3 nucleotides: TGTGCCAGCAGTGGGGAAAGGGAGTTCATTAGAGATACGCAGTATTTT.

The CDR3 region is CASSNSGLADGTQYF. The CDR3 DNA sequence: TGCGCCAGCAGCAACTCGGGACTAGCGGATGGGACCCAGTACTTC. The chain uses TRBV5-1 and TRBJ2-5; 11 bases fit TRBD2. This CDR3 has 15 amino acids. Germline V gene sequence: CDR1 SGHRS, CDR2 YFSETQ. V was clipped by 4 bases and J by 7 bases; unmatched bases: 9. Supplemented by reference TRBV5-1 and TRBJ2-5, the full variable domain reads KAGVTQTPRYLIKTRGQQVTLSCSPISGHRSVSWYQQTPGQGLQFLFEYFSETQRNKGNFPGRFSGRQFSNSRSEMNVSTLELGDSALYLCASSNSGLADGTQYFGPGTRLLVL.

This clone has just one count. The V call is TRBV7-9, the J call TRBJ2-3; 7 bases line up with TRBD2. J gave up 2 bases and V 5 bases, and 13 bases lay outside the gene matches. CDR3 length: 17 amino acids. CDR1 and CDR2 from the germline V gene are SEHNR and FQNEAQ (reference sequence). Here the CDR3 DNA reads TGTGCCAGCAGCCCCCCCTATCGGGGGGAAGACACAGATACGCAGTATTTT. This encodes CASSPPYRGEDTDTQYF.

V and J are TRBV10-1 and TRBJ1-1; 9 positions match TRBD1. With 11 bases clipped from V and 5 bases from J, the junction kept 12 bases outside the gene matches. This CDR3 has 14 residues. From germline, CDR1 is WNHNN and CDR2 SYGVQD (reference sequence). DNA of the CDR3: TGCGCCGGCCTACAGGGGGCCCAGGGAACTGAAGCTTTCTTT. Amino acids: CAGLQGAQGTEAFF.

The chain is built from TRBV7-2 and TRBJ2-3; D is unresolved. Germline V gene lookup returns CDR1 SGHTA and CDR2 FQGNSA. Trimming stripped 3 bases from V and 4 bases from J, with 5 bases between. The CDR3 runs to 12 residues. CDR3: CASSFTPDTQYF. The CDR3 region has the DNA TGTGCCAGCAGCTTTACCCCAGATACGCAGTATTTT.

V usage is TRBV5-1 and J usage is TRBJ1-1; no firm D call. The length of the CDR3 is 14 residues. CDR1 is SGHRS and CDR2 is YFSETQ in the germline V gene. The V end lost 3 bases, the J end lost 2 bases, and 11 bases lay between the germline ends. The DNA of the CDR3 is TGCGCCAGCAGCTCCGAGGGTGTTAACACTGAAGCTTTCTTT. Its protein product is CASSSEGVNTEAFF. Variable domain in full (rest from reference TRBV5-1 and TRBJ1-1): KAGVTQTPRYLIKTRGQQVTLSCSPISGHRSVSWYQQTPGQGLQFLFEYFSETQRNKGNFPGRFSGRQFSNSRSEMNVSTLELGDSALYLCASSSEGVNTEAFFGQGTRLTVV.

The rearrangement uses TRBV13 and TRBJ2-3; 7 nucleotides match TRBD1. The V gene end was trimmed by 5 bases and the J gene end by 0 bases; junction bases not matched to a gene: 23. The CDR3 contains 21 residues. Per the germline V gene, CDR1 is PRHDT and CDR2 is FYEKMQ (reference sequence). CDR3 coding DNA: TGTGCCAGCAGCAAAAGGGCCACAGGGGCTGATTTACTTACTAGCACAGATACGCAGTATTTT. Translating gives CASSKRATGADLLTSTDTQYF. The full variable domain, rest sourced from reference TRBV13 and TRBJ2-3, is AAGVIQSPRHLIKEKRETATLKCYPIPRHDTVYWYQQGPGQDPQFLISFYEKMQSDKGSIPDRFSAQQFSDYHSELNMSSLELGDSALYFCASSKRATGADLLTSTDTQYFGPGTRLTVL.

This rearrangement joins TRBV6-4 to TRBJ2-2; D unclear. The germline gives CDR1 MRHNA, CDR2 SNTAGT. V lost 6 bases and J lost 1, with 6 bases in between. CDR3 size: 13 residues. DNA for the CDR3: TGTGCCAGCAGCCCCGGGAACACCGGGGAGCTGTTTTTT. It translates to CASSPGNTGELFF.

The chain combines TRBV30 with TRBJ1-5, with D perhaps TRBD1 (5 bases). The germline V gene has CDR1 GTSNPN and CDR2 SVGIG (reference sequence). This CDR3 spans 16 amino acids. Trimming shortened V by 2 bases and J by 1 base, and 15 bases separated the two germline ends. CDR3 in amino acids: CAWSSAGYASNQPQHF. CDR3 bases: TGTGCCTGGAGTTCGGCAGGGTACGCGAGCAATCAGCCCCAGCATTTT.